This T cell receptor (beta chain) was sequenced for a study of OX40 agonist ivuxolimab in advanced cancers. The CDR3 is 16 amino acids. The germline CDR1 and CDR2 sequences are SGDLS and YYNGEE. Trimming shortened V by 0 bases and J by 4 bases, and 13 bases separated the two germline ends. The assay was immunoSEQ multiplex PCR, and TCRdb's table has in-frame clones only and misses some. The sample lists approximately 94,000 clones, around 84% occurring once. Sample: CD4+ or CD8+ T cells sorted from blood, taken in a trial of the OX40 agonist ivuxolimab. The sequence came from an adult with an advanced solid tumor such as melanoma, head and neck, liver or kidney cancer. The chain couples TRBV9 to TRBJ2-2, with D tentatively TRBD2 (6 bases). The CDR3 here is CASSVDASAGTGELFF. DNA of the CDR3: TGTGCCAGCAGCGTAGATGCTAGCGCGGGCACCGGGGAGCTGTTTTTT.